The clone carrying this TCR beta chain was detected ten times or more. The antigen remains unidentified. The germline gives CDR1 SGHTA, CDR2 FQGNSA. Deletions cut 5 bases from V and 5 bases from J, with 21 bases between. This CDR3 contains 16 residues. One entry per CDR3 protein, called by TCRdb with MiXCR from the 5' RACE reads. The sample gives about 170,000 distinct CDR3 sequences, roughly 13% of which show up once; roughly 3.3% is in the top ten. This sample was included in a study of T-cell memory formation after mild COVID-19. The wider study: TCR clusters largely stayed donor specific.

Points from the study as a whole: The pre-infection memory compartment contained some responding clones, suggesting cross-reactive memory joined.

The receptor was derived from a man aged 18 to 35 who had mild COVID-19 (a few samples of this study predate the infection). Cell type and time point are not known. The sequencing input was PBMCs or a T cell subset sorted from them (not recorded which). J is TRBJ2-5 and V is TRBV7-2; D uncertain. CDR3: CASSPSGPYLEETQYF. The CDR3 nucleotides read TGTGCCAGCAGCCCCTCGGGCCCGTACTTGGAGGAGACCCAGTACTTC.